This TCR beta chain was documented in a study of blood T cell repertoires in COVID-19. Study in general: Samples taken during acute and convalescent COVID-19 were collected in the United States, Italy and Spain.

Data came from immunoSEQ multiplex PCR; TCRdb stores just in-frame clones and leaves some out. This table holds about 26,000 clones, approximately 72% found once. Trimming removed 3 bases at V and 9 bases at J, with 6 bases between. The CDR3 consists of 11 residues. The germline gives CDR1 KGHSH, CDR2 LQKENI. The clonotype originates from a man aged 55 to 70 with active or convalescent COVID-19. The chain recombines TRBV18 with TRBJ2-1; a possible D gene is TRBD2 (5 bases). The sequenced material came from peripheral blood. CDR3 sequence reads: CASSPGLEQFF. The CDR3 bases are TGTGCCAGCTCACCCGGACTTGAGCAGTTCTTC.